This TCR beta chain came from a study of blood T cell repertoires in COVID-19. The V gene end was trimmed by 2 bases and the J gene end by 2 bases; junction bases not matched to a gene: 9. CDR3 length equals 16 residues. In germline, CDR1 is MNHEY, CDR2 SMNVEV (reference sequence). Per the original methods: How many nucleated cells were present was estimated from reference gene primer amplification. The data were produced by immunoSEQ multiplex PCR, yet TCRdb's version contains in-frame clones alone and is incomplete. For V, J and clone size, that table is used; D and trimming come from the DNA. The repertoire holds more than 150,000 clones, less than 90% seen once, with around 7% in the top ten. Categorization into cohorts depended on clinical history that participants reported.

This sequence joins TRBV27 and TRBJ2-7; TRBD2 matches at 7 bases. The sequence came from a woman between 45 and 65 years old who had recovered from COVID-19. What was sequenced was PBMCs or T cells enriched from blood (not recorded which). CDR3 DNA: TGTGCCAGCAGTTTAAGTCAGGCTAGCGGAACCTACGAGCAGTACTTC. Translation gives CASSLSQASGTYEQYF.